The present entry profiles one T cell receptor beta chain with its context. Its antigen specificity is not known. No base-level quality is on record; no much larger clone is a single base apart. The germline V gene encodes CDR1 SGHRS and CDR2 YFSETQ. The CDR3, cysteine through phenylalanine, is 16 amino acids long. The DNA shown is the 48-base CDR3, in frame from base 1. Trimming removed 4 bases from V and 8 bases from J; the gene matches leave 9 bases unexplained. The data were taken from a study of blood T cells in healthy people across ages (dated by TCRdb to about 2015). As for the study more broadly: In model experiments, template switching captured roughly one uniquely barcoded TCR beta cDNA molecule for every two T cells. Using deep sequencing normalized with unique cDNA molecular identifiers, the study measured how TCR beta repertoire diversity changes with age. Four age groups were formed from the donors: young (average roughly 16 years), middle-aged (approximately 40), aged (over 55) and long-lived (more than 75). To avoid experimental bias, donors of different ages were spread randomly across the sequencing lanes. Two additional independent replicas of 1 million unique cDNA reads from the same blood draw were analyzed for two donors (one aged 18 to 30 and one aged 80 or older). Study-level results and caveats: There was a strong correlation between observed TCR beta diversity and the percentage of naive T cells measured by flow cytometry. Because the CMV infection status of the donors was unknown, age-related changes in expanded clonotypes may potentially have been confounded. Estimates of total diversity from one million sequenced T cells were regarded as lower bounds and underestimates. Compared with the aged group, more naive CD4+ T cells, fewer expanded clones and increased TCR diversity were shown by the long-lived group, suggesting age selection. As age increased, observed TCR beta diversity per million T cells dropped in a roughly linear way, and a significant reduction was already evident by age 40. Conclusive comparison of naive and antigen-experienced compartments was prevented by the profiling of bulk unsorted PBMCs.

Donors were 30 to 45 systemically healthy Caucasian individuals from Russia aged roughly 6 to 100 years. Each donor gave about 9.7 milliliters of peripheral blood, drawn into EDTA-treated Vacutainer tubes. PBMCs were isolated by Ficoll-Paque density-gradient centrifugation, with at least 7 million obtained per sample. Trizol reagent was used to extract total RNA from the PBMCs, yielding at least 5 micrograms per sample. Naive CD45RAhigh/CD27high T cell percentages were measured by flow cytometry on a PBMC aliquot from every donor. Libraries were built with 5' RACE. The reads were generated on an Illumina HiSeq 2500. A second roughly 6 to 12 cycle PCR used a sample-barcoded 5' primer and a J-beta primer mix. Each TCR beta cDNA molecule received a unique molecular identifier from a template-switch 5' adaptor carrying 12 random nucleotides. Each sample yielded at least 3 million CDR3-containing paired-end reads. The Mint cDNA synthesis kit, primed by a TRBC-specific oligonucleotide, was used to synthesize first-strand cDNA from all RNA. Following uracil-DNA glycosylase treatment, all cDNA underwent a first 18-cycle PCR with the universal primers M1SS and BC2_uni_R. The authors' pipeline ran thus. For normalization, 1 million high-quality reads, each with a distinct molecular identifier, were randomly selected from each sample. Reads with shared molecular identifiers were discarded instead of being binned into consensus sequences. MiTCR, run with a Q25 quality threshold and the strictest error-elimination algorithm, handled CDR3 identification, clonotype clustering and error correction. A nonparametric unseen species model with Euler transformation was used to estimate a lower bound on total TCR beta diversity. TCRdb passed the public sequencing reads through fastp at Q25 and MiXCR, retaining productive beta sequences. Rows are combined by CDR3 protein, so each entry shows the most common genes and DNA. Here the V and J calls rest on TCRdb's processing, not on the authors' analysis. Across this sample there are around 1.1 million distinct CDR3 sequences, with under 40% seen only once. About an eighth of the sample belongs to the ten largest clones.

The source material was blood. The chain uses TRBV5-1 and TRBJ2-2, with 12 junctional bases fitting TRBD1. This receptor was obtained from a young man in good health. CDR3 region: CASSLTGQGATGELFF. The DNA sequence is given as TGCGCCAGCAGCCTTACGGGACAGGGGGCAACGGGGGAGCTGTTTTTT.